This entry lists 11 T cell receptor beta chains sequenced from one sample in a study of blood T cells in healthy people across ages. Then a second PCR, running about 6 to 11 cycles, was carried out with a sample-barcoded 5' primer and a J-beta primer mix. TCRdb re-called the 5' RACE reads with MiXCR, one entry per CDR3 protein. This sample carries about 900,000 distinct CDR3 sequences, about 62% of them seen once, and the ten largest clones take about a quarter. Input material: blood. The receptors here all came from a man younger than 45 in good health.

This clonotype was picked up one time. The chain carries TRBV7-2 and TRBJ1-6; 11 positions agree with TRBD1. The V and J ends lost 4 bases and 6 bases, in that order; junction bases with no gene match: 8. In germline, CDR1 is SGHTA, CDR2 FQGNSA. The CDR3 is 17 amino acids. CDR3 sequence reads: CASSSPGTGGSNSPLHF. CDR3 nucleotides: TGTGCCAGCAGCTCCCCCGGGACAGGGGGATCTAATTCACCCCTCCACTTT.

A few counts support this clonotype. This chain uses TRBV12-5 with TRBJ2-4, with 14 bases fitting TRBD2. The CDR3 loop spans 19 amino acids. With V trimmed by 5 bases and J by 2 bases, 11 bases remained unmatched. CDR1 LGHNT and CDR2 FRNRAP come from the germline V gene. CDR3 protein: CASGPPGLAGEPSKNIQYF. Written as DNA, the CDR3 is TGTGCTAGTGGTCCTCCGGGACTAGCGGGGGAACCCTCCAAAAACATTCAGTACTTC.

V gene TRBV6-2 or TRBV6-3 combines with J gene TRBJ2-7; D tentatively fits TRBD1 or TRBD2 (5 bases each). Trimming pared 6 bases from V and 3 bases from J, leaving 12 bases between. There are 13 residues in the CDR3. Germline CDR1 and CDR2: MNHEY and SVGEGT. The CDR3 loop reads CASSPGSNYEQYF. CDR3 nucleotide sequence: TGTGCCAGCAGCCCAGGGAGTAACTACGAGCAGTACTTC.

The rearrangement joins TRBV20-1 to TRBJ1-1; a weak D match, TRBD1 (6 bases). In germline, CDR1 is DFQATT, CDR2 SNEGSKA (reference sequence). Trimming cost V 5 bases and J 4 bases, with 11 bases left between them. The CDR3 consists of 12 residues. CDR3 sequence (DNA): TGCAGTGCTCACAGGGATACCACTGAAGCTTTCTTT. Its protein is CSAHRDTTEAFF.

The table lists this clonotype with a few counts. The chain recombines TRBV12-3 or TRBV12-4 with TRBJ1-2; the D gene is possibly TRBD1 (5 bases). V lost 0 bases and J 2 bases, leaving 10 bases between the germline ends. The CDR3 sequence is 15 residues long. The CDR3 is CASSLAGTLNYGYTF. CDR3 nucleotides: TGTGCCAGCAGTTTAGCTGGGACCTTGAACTATGGCTACACCTTC.

The chain couples TRBV5-1 to TRBJ2-7, with TRBD2 matching over 14 bases. The J call is in doubt because the DNA end fits TRBJ2-5 better. This CDR3 contains 17 residues. Germline-derived CDR1 and CDR2 are SGHRS and YFSETQ. The CDR3 protein is CASSLERGLAGEETQYF. As DNA, the CDR3 is TGCGCCAGCAGCTTGGAGAGGGGACTAGCGGGGGAAGAGACCCAGTACTTC.

This sequence joins TRBV20-1 and TRBJ2-6, with TRBD1 matching over 8 bases. The CDR3 has 16 amino acids. Trimming cost V 3 bases and J 2 bases; bases outside gene matches: 6. The germline gives CDR1 DFQATT, CDR2 SNEGSKA (reference sequence). The CDR3 sequence is CSASWQGAAGANVLTF. The CDR3 DNA follows: TGCAGTGCTAGTTGGCAGGGGGCGGCTGGGGCCAACGTCCTGACTTTC.

The sample holds a few counts of this clonotype. The chain couples TRBV15 to TRBJ1-6; tentative D call: TRBD1 (5 bases). In germline, CDR1 is LNHNV, CDR2 YYDKDF (reference sequence). V lost 1 base, J lost 7 bases, and 11 bases lay in between. There are 15 residues in the CDR3. Here the CDR3 DNA reads TGTGCCACCAGCAGAGCCAGGCGGGGCAATTCACCCCTCCACTTT. Its protein product is CATSRARRGNSPLHF.

This rearrangement joins TRBV28 to TRBJ1-1, with D unclear. Trimming took 7 bases from V and 2 from J, leaving 11 bases between them. The CDR3 runs 13 residues. The germline V gene encodes CDR1 MDHEN and CDR2 SYDVKM. The CDR3 nucleotides read TGTGCCAGCAAAGAAAACAGTAACACTGAAGCTTTCTTT. Translation: CASKENSNTEAFF.

This chain uses TRBV29-1 with TRBJ2-1; 7 bases are shared with TRBD1. CDR1 is SQVTM and CDR2 is ANQGSEA in the germline V gene. The V segment lost 6 bases and the J segment 8 bases; nucleotides outside the gene matches: 4. This CDR3 comprises 11 residues. CDR3 region: CSVRQGYEQFF. Written as DNA, the CDR3 is TGCAGCGTCCGACAGGGCTATGAGCAGTTCTTC.

This clonotype was picked up one time. In DNA, the CDR3 is TGTGCCAGCAGTTTATCACAGGGTGGGCAGCCCCAGCATTTT. Translation gives CASSLSQGGQPQHF. V is TRBV27 and J is TRBJ1-5; the D gene is possibly TRBD1 (6 bases). Germline lookup yields CDR1 MNHEY and CDR2 SMNVEV (reference sequence). CDR3 length: 14 residues. Trimming left V 0 bases short and J 7 bases short, with 10 bases between.